Included here is one TCR beta chain sequence, with context. This sample was included in a study of CD8+CD57+ T cells in acquired aplastic anemia. Study as a whole: In CD4+ cells, healthy donors produced an average of roughly 11 million reads.

TCR beta VDJ and CDR3 profiles were obtained from a genomic DNA template. Each CDR3 protein gets one entry after TCRdb re-called the reads with MiXCR. The sample records approximately 200,000 distinct CDR3 sequences, 54% being singletons. CDR1 and CDR2 (germline): SGHTA, FQGNSA. This CDR3 has 15 residues. Trimming stripped 7 bases from V and 4 bases from J, with 17 bases between. Sequences were obtained from sorted CD4+, CD8+, or CD8+CD57+ T cells (not recorded which) from PBMCs. The chain combines TRBV7-2 with TRBJ1-3; TRBD1 is a possible D gene (6 bases). This TCR came from a human donor in good health, serving as a control. The CDR3 loop is CASTHHRELGNTIYF. As DNA, the CDR3 is TGTGCCAGCACTCACCACAGGGAATTAGGAAACACCATATATTTT.